This T cell receptor (beta chain) was sequenced during a study of blood T cell repertoires in COVID-19. Looking at the study overall: Samples came from the United States, Italy and Spain, spanning acute and convalescent COVID-19.

Those who participated ranged in age from roughly 18 to 89 years and resided in approximately 26 US areas. Participant-given clinical history determined each cohort assignment. TCRdb's copy holds only in-frame clones and misses some; the assay was immunoSEQ multiplex PCR. The sample carries 250,000 or so clones, 87% recorded once. The CDR3 spans 15 residues. Germline values: CDR1 MNHEY, CDR2 SVGAGI. The V and J ends lost 8 bases and 9 bases, in that order; junction bases with no gene match: 9. This sequence originates from a woman aged 25 to 39 with acute COVID-19. Sequencing input: PBMCs or T cells enriched from blood (not recorded which). The chain recombines TRBV6-5 with TRBJ2-1; 14 bases map to TRBD2. CDR3 amino acids: CASSTGLAGGSEQFF. For the CDR3, the DNA is TGTGCCAGCTCCACCGGACTAGCGGGGGGAAGTGAGCAGTTCTTC.